A selection of T cell receptor beta chains follows, all from one sample in a study of blood T cell repertoires in COVID-19. Clones were sequenced by immunoSEQ multiplex PCR, and TCRdb holds only the in-frame ones, with some missing. Of a few hundred thousand clones detected, roughly 90% appear once; the ten largest clones hold 0.7%. The sample consisted of peripheral blood. The source is a human donor in a cohort sampled during active COVID-19. CDR3s include the opening cysteine and the closing phenylalanine or tryptophan. A D gene is named only where the DNA matches it firmly. Not every row has a clone size; where given, it reads once, few, many or a size class.

size: few; V: TRBV14; D: TRBD2; J: TRBJ2-7; CDR3: CASSQGTSGSDEQYF; DNA: TGTGCCAGCAGCCAGGGGACTAGCGGGAGCGACGAGCAGTACTTC
size: NA; V: TRBV6-5; D: TRBD1; J: TRBJ1-3; CDR3: CASSYSGTGADTIYF; DNA: TGTGCCAGCAGTTACTCCGGGACAGGGGCCGACACCATATATTTT
size: NA; V: TRBV30; D: NA; J: TRBJ1-1; CDR3: CAWSVVSVEAFF; DNA: TGTGCCTGGAGTGTAGTGTCGGTCGAAGCTTTCTTT
size: NA; V: TRBV5-6; D: TRBD1; J: TRBJ1-3; CDR3: CASSLAAGGPSGNTIYF; DNA: TGTGCCAGCAGCTTGGCCGCAGGGGGGCCCTCTGGAAACACCATATATTTT
size: NA; V: TRBV6-5; D: NA; J: TRBJ1-5; CDR3: CASSRDRDQPQHF; DNA: TGTGCCAGCAGCCGCGACAGAGATCAGCCCCAGCATTTT
size: NA; V: TRBV6-5; D: TRBD1; J: TRBJ1-2; CDR3: CASRDRGLYYGYTF; DNA: TGTGCCAGCAGGGACAGGGGTCTCTACTATGGCTACACCTTC
size: NA; V: TRBV5-6; D: NA; J: TRBJ1-1; CDR3: CASSSTGYGNTEAFF; DNA: TGTGCCAGCAGCTCTACAGGCTATGGAAACACTGAAGCTTTCTTT
size: NA; V: TRBV27; D: TRBD1; J: TRBJ2-7; CDR3: CASSLGQGEGEQYF; DNA: TGTGCCAGCAGCTTGGGACAGGGGGAGGGAGAGCAGTACTTC
size: NA; V: TRBV7-6; D: TRBD1; J: TRBJ1-5; CDR3: CASSLGTGGLQPQHF; DNA: TGTGCCAGCAGCTTAGGGACAGGGGGCCTTCAGCCCCAGCATTTT
size: NA; V: TRBV7-8; D: TRBD2; J: TRBJ2-1; CDR3: CASSGVFQSGGRGNEQFF; DNA: TGTGCCAGCAGCGGAGTTTTTCAGAGCGGGGGCCGTGGAAATGAGCAGTTCTTC
size: NA; V: TRBV2; D: TRBD1; J: TRBJ2-7; CDR3: CASLAGGTYEQYF; DNA: TGTGCCAGCCTGGCAGGGGGCACCTACGAGCAGTACTTC
size: NA; V: TRBV7-2; D: NA; J: TRBJ1-2; CDR3: CASSPRTANYGYTF; DNA: TGTGCCAGCAGCCCACGGACAGCTAACTATGGCTACACCTTC
size: once; V: TRBV2; D: NA; J: TRBJ1-4; CDR3: CASRTEGGWQVERVATNEKLFF; DNA: TGTGCCAGCAGGACTGAGGGAGGGTGGCAAGTTGAAAGAGTTGCAACTAATGAAAAACTGTTTTTT
size: NA; V: TRBV4-2; D: NA; J: TRBJ2-2; CDR3: CASSQRLEQLNTGELFF; DNA: TGTGCCAGCAGCCAACGCCTAGAGCAGCTAAATACCGGGGAGCTGTTTTTT
size: NA; V: TRBV19; D: TRBD2; J: TRBJ2-1; CDR3: CASSIDSGTRVYNEQFF; DNA: TGTGCCAGTAGTATCGACTCCGGGACTAGGGTATACAATGAGCAGTTCTTC